This entry lists 15 T cell receptor beta chains sequenced from one sample in a study of blood T cell repertoires in COVID-19. Here immunoSEQ multiplex PCR was the method, and the copy in TCRdb shows in-frame clones only, minus some. Altogether a few hundred thousand clones are present, 92% being singletons, with the ten largest covering less than 20%. The sequencing sample was made of PBMCs or T cells enriched from blood (not recorded which). These receptors all come from a woman aged 30 to 39 who had recovered from COVID-19.

V gene TRBV6-4 combines with J gene TRBJ1-2, with TRBD1 as a possible D gene (5 bases). CDR3 length equals 13 residues. Trimming left V 0 bases short and J 8 bases short, with 10 bases between. The germline V gene encodes CDR1 MRHNA and CDR2 SNTAGT. The CDR3 DNA reads as TGTGCCAGCAGTGACTCAGGGGTGGGCGGCTACACCTTC. This sequence encodes CASSDSGVGGYTF.

V is TRBV4-1 and J is TRBJ1-4, with D tentatively TRBD1 (5 bases). V gave up 9 bases and J gave up 4 bases, with 12 bases separating them. Germline V CDR1 and CDR2: MGHRA, YSYEKL. The CDR3 is made up of 13 amino acids. DNA for the CDR3: TGCGCCAGACAGGTGAGTAATAATGAAAAACTGTTTTTT. Amino acids: CARQVSNNEKLFF.

The chain joins TRBV5-3 to TRBJ2-7; D perhaps matches TRBD1 (8 bases). TRBV5-3 is noted as an ORF with a role that remains uncertain. V lost 3 bases and J lost 6, with 28 bases in between. The CDR3 is 18 amino acids. The CDR3 region is CARSCVRGDRWYVGEQYF. In DNA, the CDR3 is TGTGCCAGAAGCTGTGTACGGGGGGACAGGTGGTATGTGGGCGAGCAGTACTTC.

CDR3 in amino acids: CASSPMRGKNTEAFF. The CDR3 region has the DNA TGTGCCAGCTCACCAATGAGAGGGAAGAACACTGAAGCTTTCTTT. This chain links TRBV18 with TRBJ1-1; D uncertain. The CDR3 is made up of 15 amino acids. Germline loops: CDR1 KGHSH, CDR2 LQKENI. V lost 2 bases and J lost 1, with 11 bases in between.

The V and J genes are TRBV4-3 and TRBJ2-7, with 8 bases lining up with TRBD1. Germline CDR1 and CDR2: LGHNA and YSLEER. Germline trimming cut 0 bases from V and 1 base from J; bases unmatched to any gene: 11. CDR3 length equals 18 residues. The CDR3 loop reads CASSQDTRTGRGSYEQYF. CDR3 nucleotide sequence: TGCGCCAGCAGCCAAGATACCCGGACAGGGCGAGGGTCCTACGAGCAGTACTTC.

The rearrangement joins TRBV14 to TRBJ2-6; 9 bases are shared with TRBD2. CDR1 and CDR2 from the germline V gene are SGHDN and FVKESK. The CDR3 spans 17 residues. The trim removed 3 bases at V and 4 bases at J, leaving 7 bases unmatched. CDR3 residues: CASSHRIAGAGANVLTF. In nucleotides, the CDR3 is TGTGCCAGCAGCCATCGGATAGCGGGGGCCGGGGCCAACGTCCTGACTTTC.

The CDR3 nucleotides read TGTGCCAGCAGTTTACACAGGGGCGGGACTGAAGCTTTCTTT. The encoded protein is CASSLHRGGTEAFF. The gene calls are TRBV28 and TRBJ1-1; TRBD1 agrees at 7 bases. Germline CDR1 and CDR2: MDHEN and SYDVKM. Trimming took 2 bases from V and 5 from J; bases not matched to a gene: 5. The CDR3 is 14 amino acids.

The genes are TRBV10-1 and TRBJ1-1; tentative D call: TRBD1 (6 bases). V was trimmed by 6 bases and J by 9 bases, leaving 23 bases between them. Germline V gives CDR1 WNHNN, CDR2 SYGVQD (reference sequence). The CDR3 extends over 15 amino acids. The CDR3 protein is CASSRRMPPGQQAFF. CDR3 DNA: TGCGCCAGCAGCCGTCGAATGCCACCGGGACAACAAGCTTTCTTT.

The chain has TRBV18 and TRBJ1-1, with TRBD1 as a possible D gene (6 bases). The CDR3 has 15 amino acids. Deletions cut 3 bases from V and 2 bases from J, with 13 bases between. Germline assignment: CDR1 KGHSH and CDR2 LQKENI. The CDR3 reads CASSPQGTSNTEAFF. As DNA, the CDR3 is TGTGCCAGCTCACCCCAAGGGACATCTAACACTGAAGCTTTCTTT. The full variable domain, with the rest looked up from reference TRBV18 and TRBJ1-1, is NAGVMQNPRHLVRRRGQEARLRCSPMKGHSHVYWYRQLPEEGLKFMVYLQKENIIDESGMPKERFSAEFPKEGPSILRIQQVVRGDSAAYFCASSPQGTSNTEAFFGQGTRLTVV.

This rearrangement joins TRBV4-2 to TRBJ1-6; D is perhaps TRBD1 (5 bases). The CDR3 runs to 14 residues. Per germline, CDR1 LGHNA and CDR2 YNFKEQ. V shed 1 base and J shed 10 bases, with 11 bases lying between them. CDR3 protein: CASSQAKGNSPLHF. DNA of the CDR3: TGTGCCAGCAGCCAAGCGAAGGGGAACTCACCCCTCCACTTT.

The chain uses TRBV29-1 and TRBJ2-7, with TRBD2 matching 11 bases. The CDR3 spans 15 residues. V dropped 3 bases and J dropped 7; count of bases not matched to a gene: 11. Germline V gene lookup returns CDR1 SQVTM and CDR2 ANQGSEA. The CDR3 DNA sequence: TGCAGCGTTGAGACTAGCGGGACCCTAGGGGGAGAGCAGTACTTC. Translated, it gives CSVETSGTLGGEQYF.

This chain uses TRBV7-2 with TRBJ2-1, with unresolved D. The germline V and J ends were trimmed by 5 bases and 6 bases, with 20 bases remaining between them. The length of the CDR3 is 16 residues. The germline V gene has CDR1 SGHTA and CDR2 FQGNSA. CDR3 nucleotides: TGTGCCAGCAGCGCCGCTTTCGGAGCTTCCGGCAATGAGCAGTTCTTC. This gives the protein CASSAAFGASGNEQFF. Filled out from reference TRBV7-2 and TRBJ2-1, the complete variable domain reads GAGVSQSPSNKVTEKGKDVELRCDPISGHTALYWYRQSLGQGLEFLIYFQGNSAPDKSGLPSDRFSAERTGGSVSTLTIQRTQQEDSAVYLCASSAAFGASGNEQFFGPGTRLTVL.

The chain recombines TRBV28 with TRBJ2-7, with D perhaps TRBD2 (6 bases). CDR1 MDHEN and CDR2 SYDVKM come from the germline V gene. The CDR3 is made up of 14 amino acids. Trimming pared 6 bases from V and 6 bases from J, leaving 18 bases between. Here the CDR3 reads CASSLGRRGTEQYF. The CDR3 nucleotides are TGTGCCAGCAGCCTGGGGCGGAGGGGAACCGAGCAGTACTTC.

The rearrangement uses TRBV6-5 and TRBJ2-3; tentatively, D is TRBD1 (5 bases). Germline lookup yields CDR1 MNHEY and CDR2 SVGAGI. Trimming removed 8 bases at V and 4 bases at J, with 16 bases between. CDR3 length: 14 residues. CDR3 bases: TGTGCCAGCGGGGCAACTTCCTCCGCAGATACGCAGTATTTT. Amino acid sequence: CASGATSSADTQYF.

The chain uses TRBV7-9 and TRBJ2-7; 8 bases agree with TRBD2. V gave up 4 bases and J gave up 7 bases; unmatched junction bases: 9. Per the germline V gene, CDR1 is SEHNR and CDR2 is FQNEAQ (reference sequence). CDR3 length: 14 residues. The CDR3 bases are TGTGCCAGCAGCTCTAACGGACTAGCAGGGGAGCAGTACTTC. Translation gives CASSSNGLAGEQYF.